This TCR beta chain was recorded in a study of T-cell reconstitution after alpha-beta-depleted transplantation in children (TCRdb year 2016). Regarding the study in general: Using TCR repertoire profiling, the study quantitatively followed how T-cell immune reconstitution unfolded in children after TCRalphabeta/CD19-depleted allogeneic hematopoietic cell transplantation.

The library relied on PCR. Sequencing used an Illumina HiSeq 2500. TCR library preparation used molecular barcoding, with unique molecular identifiers applied to normalize quantification of the TCRbeta repertoire. TCRdb redid the processing of the public reads, applying fastp at Q25 and MiXCR, and retained in-frame beta chains. When rows share a CDR3 protein, they turn into one entry using the most common DNA and genes. Within this sample are 450,000 to 550,000 distinct CDR3 sequences, with roughly 10% of them counted one time only. Of the sample, around 13% falls within the top ten clones. At the junction V is shortened by 5 bases and J by 8 bases; bases outside the gene matches: 7. According to the germline V gene, CDR1 reads MNHEY and CDR2 reads SVGEGT. The CDR3 spans 16 residues, from the cysteine through the phenylalanine. Here the CDR3 DNA is all that survives: 48 bases in frame from base 1. This specimen's treatment or condition label, interpreted: allogeneic hematopoietic cell transplantation with graft depleted of TCRalphabeta T cells and CD19 B cells. The children who served as transplant recipients had been given grafts of TCRalphabeta/CD19-depleted allogeneic hematopoietic cells.

Paper-wide results and their limitations: The high TCRbeta diversity at day 60 in some patients was ascribed to recipient T cells and intrathymic progenitors that had survived conditioning. Hyperexpanded clone frequencies declined over subsequent months; after one year, T-cell counts and TCRbeta diversity were mostly attributed to newly produced T cells. The apparently early alphabetaT-cell count recovery about two months after transplant was reportedly dependent on only several hundred rapidly expanded clones derived from non-depleted graft cells.

Regarding this clonotype: The target of this receptor is not known. Per-base qualities were not stored, and no clone one base away is much larger.

The receptor chain draws on TRBV6-2 or TRBV6-3 and TRBJ2-4, with 15 bases in between that match TRBD2. This TCR was recovered from a female patient aged 2-15 years who had a stem cell transplant for aplastic anemia, so the T cells may come from the graft donor. Sequencing used PBMCs, mostly from graft donor cells, obtained 180 days after TCRalphabeta/CD19-depleted stem cell transplant. The CDR3 has the sequence CASSGGLAGGFYIQYF. The DNA sequence is as follows: TGTGCCAGCAGTGGCGGACTAGCGGGAGGGTTTTACATTCAGTACTTC.